This TCR beta chain was identified in a study of long-term antiretroviral therapy in people with HIV. At survey level, the immunoSEQ assay was run in its v3.0 version. The assay was immunoSEQ multiplex PCR, and TCRdb's table has in-frame clones only and misses some. The sample shows over 25,000 clones, 97% of them seen only once. The germline gives CDR1 LGHNT, CDR2 FRNRAP. Trimming removed 4 bases at V and 3 bases at J, with 17 bases between. The CDR3 runs to 16 residues. This chain links TRBV12-5 with TRBJ2-3, with unresolved D. The clonotype was recovered from a young man with HIV. Sequencing used unsorted PBMCs, obtained 7.6 years after starting antiretroviral therapy. CDR3 sequence reads: CASGSPAELLTDTQYF. CDR3 DNA: TGTGCTAGTGGTTCCCCGGCAGAACTTTTAACAGATACGCAGTATTTT. The full variable domain, its missing parts supplied by reference TRBV12-5 and TRBJ2-3, is DARVTQTPRHKVTEMGQEVTMRCQPILGHNTVFWYRQTMMQGLELLAYFRNRAPLDDSGMPKDRFSAEMPDATLATLKIQPSEPRDSAVYFCASGSPAELLTDTQYFGPGTRLTVL.